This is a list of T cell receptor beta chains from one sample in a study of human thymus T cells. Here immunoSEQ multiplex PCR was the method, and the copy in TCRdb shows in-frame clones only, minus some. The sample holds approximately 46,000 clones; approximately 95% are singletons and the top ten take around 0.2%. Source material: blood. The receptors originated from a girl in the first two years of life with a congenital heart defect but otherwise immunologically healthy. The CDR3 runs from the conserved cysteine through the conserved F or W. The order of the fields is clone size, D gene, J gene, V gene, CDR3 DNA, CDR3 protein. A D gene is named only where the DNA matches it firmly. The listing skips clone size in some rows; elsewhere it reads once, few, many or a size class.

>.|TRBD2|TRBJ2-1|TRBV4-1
TGCGCCAGCAGCCAAGCGCGAGCGGGAATCTCCTACAATGAGCAGTTCTTC
CASSQARAGISYNEQFF
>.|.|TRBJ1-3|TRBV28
TGTGCCAGCAGGTACGACACAGGGTCTGGAAACACCATATATTTT
CASRYDTGSGNTIYF
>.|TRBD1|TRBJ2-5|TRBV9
TGTGCCAGCGGGGGACAGGGAGGTACAGAGACCCAGTACTTC
CASGGQGGTETQYF
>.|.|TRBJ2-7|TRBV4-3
TGCGCCAGCAGCCCCCGCACGGGCGAGCAGTACTTC
CASSPRTGEQYF
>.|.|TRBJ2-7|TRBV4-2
TGTGCCAGCAGCCAAGCCCCTCGGGGCAGGGGCTACGAGCAGTACTTC
CASSQAPRGRGYEQYF
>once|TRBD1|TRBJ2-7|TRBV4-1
TGCGCCAGCGCCAGCCCCGACAGGGGTTTGACCTACGAGCAGTACTTC
CASASPDRGLTYEQYF
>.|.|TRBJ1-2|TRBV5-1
TGCGCCAGCAGCCAGACTCCGGACGACTATGGCTACACCTTC
CASSQTPDDYGYTF
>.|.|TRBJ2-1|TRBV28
TGTGCCAGCAGTTCGTACAGGGTTCTTGGCAATGAGCAGTTCTTC
CASSSYRVLGNEQFF
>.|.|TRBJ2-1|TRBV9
TGTGCCAGCAGCGACGAGGGTAGCTCCTACAATGAGCAGTTCTTC
CASSDEGSSYNEQFF
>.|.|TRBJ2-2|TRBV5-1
TGCGCCAGCAAGGCAGGGCGCTACACCGGGGAGCTGTTTTTT
CASKAGRYTGELFF
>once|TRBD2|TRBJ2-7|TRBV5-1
TGCGCCAGCAGTCGGGGGGGAGCCTACGAGCAGTACTTC
CASSRGGAYEQYF
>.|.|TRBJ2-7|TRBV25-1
TGTGCCAGCAGTGGTGGCTACGAGCAGTACTTC
CASSGGYEQYF
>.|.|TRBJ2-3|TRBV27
TGTGCCAGCAGTATGCGCCGGAGGGAGACAGATACGCAGTATTTT
CASSMRRRETDTQYF
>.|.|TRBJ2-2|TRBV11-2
TGTGCCAGCAGCTTGCTTCGGTCCACCGGGGAGCTGTTTTTT
CASSLLRSTGELFF
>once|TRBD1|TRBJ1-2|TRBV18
TGTGCCAGCTCACCACCCCCCGACAGGGCCCGGTACCATGGCTACACCTTC
CASSPPPDRARYHGYTF
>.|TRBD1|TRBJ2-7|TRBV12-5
TGTGCTAGTGGTTTGGGGACAGGGGACGAGCAGTACTTC
CASGLGTGDEQYF
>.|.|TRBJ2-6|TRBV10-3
TGTGCCATCGCCCAGAACTCTGGGGCCAACGTCCTGACTTTC
CAIAQNSGANVLTF
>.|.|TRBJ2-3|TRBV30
TGTGCCTGGAGTGTCGGGAGCACAGATACGCAGTATTTT
CAWSVGSTDTQYF
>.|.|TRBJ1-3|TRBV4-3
TGCGCCAGCAGCCTTACCCTTGGAGACTCTGGAAACACCATATATTTT
CASSLTLGDSGNTIYF
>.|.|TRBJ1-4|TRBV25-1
TGTGCCAGCAGTGAAGAGGGCAGGGGAACAACTAATGAAAAACTGTTTTTT
CASSEEGRGTTNEKLFF
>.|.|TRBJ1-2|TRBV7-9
TGTGCCAGCAGCTTAATTCAGGATGAAGGCTACACCTTC
CASSLIQDEGYTF